These 26 T cell receptor beta chains came from one sample sequenced in a study of T cell repertoires in cytomegalovirus infection. TCRdb ran MiXCR on the reads and lists one entry per CDR3 protein. The data contain 450,000 to 550,000 distinct CDR3 sequences, more than 15% of them seen just once; the ten biggest clones take up 20% to 30%. The sequenced material came from CD8+ T cells from PBMCs. These TCRs come from a human donor in good health (CMV status not recorded). Some clones in this sample may be carry-over from other donors' samples.

This clonotype was counted only a few times. The chain links TRBV4-1 to TRBJ2-7; 12 bases agree with TRBD2. Germline V CDR1 and CDR2: MGHRA, YSYEKL. J was trimmed by 5 bases and V by 1 base; bases with no gene match: 3. The length of the CDR3 is 15 residues. CDR3 DNA sequence: TGCGCCAGCAGCCAAGCTAGCGGGGGGGCCCACGAGCAGTACTTC. Protein: CASSQASGGAHEQYF.

This clonotype was detected ten times or more. The J gene is TRBJ2-3, the V gene TRBV7-2; tentatively, D is TRBD2 (5 bases). V lost 0 bases to trimming and J lost 4 bases, with 8 bases between them. CDR1 and CDR2 (germline): SGHTA, FQGNSA. The CDR3 runs 14 residues. The CDR3 loop reads CASSLAGAADTQYF. CDR3 DNA: TGTGCCAGCAGCTTAGCGGGAGCGGCAGATACGCAGTATTTT.

The sample holds many counts of this clonotype. This chain connects TRBV12-3 or TRBV12-4 to TRBJ1-3, with D uncertain. CDR3 length equals 14 residues. The ends were cut back, 6 bases at V and 0 bases at J, with 9 bases in the middle. In DNA, the CDR3 is TGTGCCAGCAGATCACACAGCTCTGGAAACACCATATATTTT. Protein product: CASRSHSSGNTIYF.

This clonotype was seen more than once but under ten times. The chain couples TRBV14 to TRBJ1-5; D is ambiguous. The CDR3 has 10 amino acids. Germline V gene sequence: CDR1 SGHDN, CDR2 FVKESK. CDR3 in DNA: TGTGCTACCAAACGTGATCCCCAGCATTTT. Protein product: CATKRDPQHF. Filled out from reference TRBV14 and TRBJ1-5, the complete variable domain reads EAGVTQFPSHSVIEKGQTVTLRCDPISGHDNLYWYRRVMGKEIKFLLHFVKESKQDESGMPNNRFLAERTGGTYSTLKVQPAELEDSGVYFCATKRDPQHFGDGTRLSIL.

The rearrangement uses TRBV6-8 and TRBJ1-3, with 9 bases fitting TRBD1. Germline CDR1 MNHGY, CDR2 SAAAGT. The CDR3 length is 21 residues. With V trimmed by 2 bases and J by 4 bases, 21 bases remained unmatched. DNA of the CDR3: TGTGCCAGCAGTTACGGGCCCTTACGGTCGGGACAGGGAGGCGAAGGAAACACCATATATTTT. Its protein product is CASSYGPLRSGQGGEGNTIYF.

This clonotype was seen repeatedly, ten times or more. The chain couples TRBV4-1 to TRBJ2-7; 9 bases map to TRBD1. Germline trimming cut 1 base from V and 2 bases from J; bases unmatched to any gene: 3. The length of the CDR3 is 15 residues. Germline lookup yields CDR1 MGHRA and CDR2 YSYEKL. CDR3 loop: CASSQGWTGAYEQYF. CDR3 coding DNA: TGCGCCAGCAGCCAAGGTTGGACAGGGGCCTACGAGCAGTACTTC.

Note on this clonotype: One end of the junction fails to match germline, which may point to a read error. This chain connects TRBV5-1 to TRBJ1-2, with 11 bases that match TRBD1. Germline loops: CDR1 SGHRS, CDR2 YFSETQ. CDR3 length: 15 amino acids. CDR3 in amino acids: CASSSGQGDSYGYTF. The CDR3 DNA reads as TGCGCCAGCAGCTCGGGACAGGGGGATTCCTATGGGTACACCTTC.

This clonotype was seen repeatedly, ten times or more. The rearrangement joins TRBV7-9 to TRBJ2-1; perhaps TRBD1 as D (5 bases). Deletions cut 5 bases from V and 0 bases from J, with 11 bases between. CDR1 is SEHNR, CDR2 FQNEAQ, per germline (reference sequence). The CDR3 sequence is 15 residues long. CDR3 region: CASSEPGHSYNEQFF. In DNA, the CDR3 is TGTGCCAGCAGCGAGCCAGGGCACTCCTACAATGAGCAGTTCTTC.

This clonotype was detected only once. The chain couples TRBV5-6 to TRBJ1-6, with D tentatively TRBD1 (5 bases). Trimming pared 0 bases from V and 6 bases from J, leaving 13 bases between. The germline CDR1 and CDR2 sequences are SGHDT and YYEEEE. The CDR3 contains 16 residues. In DNA form, the CDR3 reads TGTGCCAGCAGCTTGGCCTCGGCAGGGTTTAATTCACCCCTCCACTTT. This sequence encodes CASSLASAGFNSPLHF.

V and J are TRBV27 and TRBJ2-5, with 12 bases lining up with TRBD2. V dropped 6 bases and J dropped 4; count of bases not matched to a gene: 6. This CDR3 comprises 15 residues. Germline V lookup: CDR1 MNHEY, CDR2 SMNVEV (reference sequence). The CDR3 coding sequence is TGTGCCAGCAGAGCTAGCGGGGGGGCTGGAGAGACCCAGTACTTC. It yields the protein CASRASGGAGETQYF.

This clonotype was detected many times. The chain has TRBV10-3 and TRBJ1-1; 10 bases map to TRBD1. The V segment lost 6 bases and the J segment 0 bases; nucleotides outside the gene matches: 10. The CDR3 length is 17 residues. Germline V gene sequence: CDR1 ENHRY, CDR2 SYGVKD. The CDR3 protein is CAIRDRGRRGMNTEAFF. The CDR3 region has the DNA TGTGCCATCAGGGACAGGGGGAGGCGGGGGATGAACACTGAAGCTTTCTTT.

As to this clonotype: Given the absence of the conserved phenylalanine or tryptophan at the CDR3 end, a read error is likely. Because the CDR3's place on the DNA is in doubt, the DNA is left out and the CDR3 is given as listed by TCRdb. The chain links TRBV7-3 to TRBJ2-1; no DNA check was done on the table's D call, TRBD1. The germline gives CDR1 SGHTA, CDR2 FQGTGA. The CDR3 is 16 residues long, counting both termini. The CDR3 region is CASSFLRTGRSNEQLL.

This clonotype was observed at least ten times. This chain connects TRBV6-2 or TRBV6-3 to TRBJ2-1; 7 nucleotides match TRBD1. V was pared by 4 bases and J by 3 bases, with 0 bases of the junction left unmatched. This CDR3 is 13 amino acids long. Germline V gene data show CDR1 as MNHEY and CDR2 as SVGEGT. The CDR3 nucleotides read TGTGCCAGCAGTTGGACAGGCTACAATGAGCAGTTCTTC. Its translation is CASSWTGYNEQFF.

There are a few counts of this clonotype. The CDR3 DNA reads TGCAGCGTTTCGGACGGTTACTCCTACAATGAGCAGTTCTTC. Translation gives CSVSDGYSYNEQFF. The rearrangement links TRBV29-1 to TRBJ2-1; no definite D call. The V end was cut by 5 bases, the J end by 0 bases, with 11 bases between. The CDR3 sequence is 14 residues long. The germline V gene encodes CDR1 SQVTM and CDR2 ANQGSEA.

The chain joins TRBV28 to TRBJ2-1, with D unclear. V was cut by 7 bases and J by 5 bases, with 9 bases left in between. In germline, CDR1 is MDHEN, CDR2 SYDVKM. The CDR3 covers 12 residues. The CDR3 reads CASTDRDNEQFF. For the CDR3, the DNA is TGTGCCAGCACCGACCGGGACAATGAGCAGTTCTTC. Drawing the rest from reference TRBV28 and TRBJ2-1, the complete variable domain is DVKVTQSSRYLVKRTGEKVFLECVQDMDHENMFWYRQDPGLGLRLIYFSYDVKMKEKGDIPEGYSVSREKKERFSLILESASTNQTSMYLCASTDRDNEQFFGPGTRLTVL.

In this sample, this clonotype turned up a few times. This chain uses TRBV5-6 with TRBJ2-1; possibly TRBD1 for D (6 bases). This CDR3 region has 16 residues. From germline, CDR1 is SGHDT and CDR2 YYEEEE. V lost 0 bases and J 4 bases, leaving 14 bases between the germline ends. The CDR3: CASSLVTEGVYNEQFF. The CDR3 bases are TGTGCCAGCAGCTTGGTTACAGAGGGGGTTTACAATGAGCAGTTCTTC. Together with reference TRBV5-6 and TRBJ2-1, the CDR3 gives the full variable domain: DAGVTQSPTHLIKTRGQQVTLRCSPKSGHDTVSWYQQALGQGPQFIFQYYEEEERQRGNFPDRFSGHQFPNYSSELNVNALLLGDSALYLCASSLVTEGVYNEQFFGPGTRLTVL.

The V and J genes are TRBV29-1 and TRBJ1-4; 7 nucleotides align to TRBD1. This CDR3 spans 14 amino acids. Germline assignment: CDR1 SQVTM and CDR2 ANQGSEA. V was pared by 4 bases and J by 7 bases, with 9 bases of the junction left unmatched. CDR3 protein: CSVGWDRLSEKLFF. The CDR3 coding sequence is TGCAGCGTTGGATGGGACAGATTAAGTGAAAAACTGTTTTTT.

The chain combines TRBV9 with TRBJ2-1; no definite D call. Germline CDR1 is SGDLS and CDR2 is YYNGEE. V lost 0 bases and J lost 9, with 7 bases in between. This CDR3 region has 12 residues. The CDR3 DNA reads as TGTGCCAGCAGCGTAGGAGGTCCTGAGCAGTTCTTC. The encoded protein is CASSVGGPEQFF. Combining the CDR3 with reference TRBV9 and TRBJ2-1 gives the whole variable domain DSGVTQTPKHLITATGQRVTLRCSPRSGDLSVYWYQQSLDQGLQFLIQYYNGEERAKGNILERFSAQQFPDLHSELNLSSLELGDSALYFCASSVGGPEQFFGPGTRLTVL.

This clonotype came up once. Its ends do not fully match the called genes, so a read error is possible. The CDR3 region is CASSDPDSYNVQFF. The CDR3 DNA follows: TGTGCCAGCAGCGACCCAGATTCCTACAATGTGCAGTTCTTC. The chain links TRBV7-6 to TRBJ2-1; D is ambiguous. Germline CDR1 is SGHVS and CDR2 is FNYEAQ. The CDR3 runs 14 residues.

The sample holds many counts of this clonotype. The CDR3, as DNA: TGTGCCTCGGCCTGGCCAGCGGGAGGAGGGGTAGATGAGCAGTTCTTC. The encoded protein is CASAWPAGGGVDEQFF. The chain uses TRBV7-9 and TRBJ2-1; 9 bases fit TRBD2. Per germline, CDR1 SEHNR and CDR2 FQNEAQ (reference sequence). With V trimmed by 11 bases and J by 8 bases, 19 bases remained unmatched. CDR3 length equals 16 residues.

This clonotype was seen ten or more times. CDR3 protein: CASSFPSGGVQNEQFF. CDR3 DNA sequence: TGTGCCAGCAGCTTTCCTAGCGGGGGGGTACAAAATGAGCAGTTCTTC. This chain joins TRBV7-2 and TRBJ2-1, with 12 bases identical to TRBD2. Looked up from germline, CDR1 is SGHTA and CDR2 is FQGNSA. Losses at the gene ends were 3 bases for V and 7 bases for J; bases not matched to a gene: 7. This CDR3 has 16 amino acids.

Comment on this clonotype: With a much larger clone just one base away, this may be a read error. V is TRBV7-9 and J is TRBJ2-1, with 11 positions matching TRBD1. The germline V gene encodes CDR1 SEHNR and CDR2 FQNEAQ (reference sequence). This CDR3 contains 17 residues. The CDR3 DNA sequence: TGTGTCAGCAGCTCTATTCCGGGACAGGGGGAGTACAATGAGCAGTTCTTC. Residues: CVSSSIPGQGEYNEQFF.

V gene TRBV4-1 combines with J gene TRBJ2-2; D is perhaps TRBD1 (5 bases). With 3 bases removed from V and 4 bases from J, the gap between germline ends came to 12 bases. This CDR3 is built from 15 residues. CDR1 MGHRA and CDR2 YSYEKL come from the germline V gene. Here the CDR3 DNA reads TGCGCCAGCAGCCATCCAGGGTCCAGCACCGGGGAGCTGTTTTTT. Protein sequence: CASSHPGSSTGELFF.

In this sample, this clonotype turned up many times. The rearrangement links TRBV11-2 to TRBJ2-1; 11 bases are shared with TRBD1. V lost 3 bases to trimming and J lost 7 bases; unmatched junction nucleotides: 8. CDR3 size: 16 residues. Germline CDR1 and CDR2: SGHAT and FQNNGV. The CDR3 here is CASSFWTGGKVNEQFF. In DNA, the CDR3 is TGTGCCAGCAGCTTTTGGACAGGGGGCAAGGTGAATGAGCAGTTCTTC.

The chain uses TRBV20-1 and TRBJ2-5; D is ambiguous. V lost 0 bases, J lost 0 bases, and 5 bases lay in between. This CDR3 contains 13 residues. Germline V lookup: CDR1 DFQATT, CDR2 SNEGSKA (reference sequence). The CDR3 here is CSARDRYQETQYF. CDR3 coding DNA: TGCAGTGCTAGAGATAGGTACCAAGAGACCCAGTACTTC.

As for this clonotype: The conserved final phenylalanine or tryptophan is absent from the CDR3, which likely points to a read error. CDR3 nucleotide sequence: TGTGCCAGCAGCTTTAGAAGGTACCAAGAGACCCAGTACTTA. It yields the protein CASSFRRYQETQYL. The rearrangement joins TRBV5-8 to TRBJ2-5; no firm D call. Between the trimmed V and J ends, which lost 2 bases and 0 bases, there was a span of 8 bases. The CDR3 consists of 14 residues. In germline, CDR1 is SGHTS, CDR2 YDEGEE.